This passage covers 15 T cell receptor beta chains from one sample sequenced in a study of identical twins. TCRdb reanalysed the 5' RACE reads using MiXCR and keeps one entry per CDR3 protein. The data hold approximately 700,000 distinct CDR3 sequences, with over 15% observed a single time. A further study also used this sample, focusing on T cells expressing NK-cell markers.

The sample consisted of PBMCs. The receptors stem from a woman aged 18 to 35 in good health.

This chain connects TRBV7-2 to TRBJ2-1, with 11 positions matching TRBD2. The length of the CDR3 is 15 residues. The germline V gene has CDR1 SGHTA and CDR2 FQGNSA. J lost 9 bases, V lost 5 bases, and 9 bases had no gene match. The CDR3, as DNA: TGTGCCAGCAGCCTTTTAGCGGGAGGGAGAGTTGAGCAGTTCTTC. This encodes CASSLLAGGRVEQFF.

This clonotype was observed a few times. The DNA for the CDR3 is TGCAGTGCCTTGTACTACTCCTACAATGAGCAGTTCTTC. Encoded protein: CSALYYSYNEQFF. The chain uses TRBV20-1 and TRBJ2-1; D not certain. The ends were cut back, 6 bases at V and 0 bases at J, with 9 bases in the middle. The germline CDR1 and CDR2 sequences are DFQATT and SNEGSKA (reference sequence). CDR3 length: 13 amino acids.

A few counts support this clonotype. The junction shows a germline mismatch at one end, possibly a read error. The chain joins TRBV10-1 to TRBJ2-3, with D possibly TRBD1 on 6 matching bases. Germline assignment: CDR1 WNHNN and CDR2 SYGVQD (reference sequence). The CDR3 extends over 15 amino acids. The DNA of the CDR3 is TGCGCCAGCAGCGAGTACGGACAGCGCACAGATACGCAGTATTTT. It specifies CASSEYGQRTDTQYF.

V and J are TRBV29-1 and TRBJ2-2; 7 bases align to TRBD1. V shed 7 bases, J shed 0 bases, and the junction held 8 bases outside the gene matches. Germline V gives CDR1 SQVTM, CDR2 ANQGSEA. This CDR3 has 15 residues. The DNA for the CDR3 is TGCAGCGCTGCCACAGGGGAATCGAACACCGGGGAGCTGTTTTTT. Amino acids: CSAATGESNTGELFF.

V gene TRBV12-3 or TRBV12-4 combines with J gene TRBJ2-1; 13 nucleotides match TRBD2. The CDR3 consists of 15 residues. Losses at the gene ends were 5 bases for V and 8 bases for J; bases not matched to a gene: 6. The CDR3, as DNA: TGTGCCAGCAGTAAACTAGCGGGGGGGCCGCATGAGCAGTTCTTC. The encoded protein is CASSKLAGGPHEQFF.

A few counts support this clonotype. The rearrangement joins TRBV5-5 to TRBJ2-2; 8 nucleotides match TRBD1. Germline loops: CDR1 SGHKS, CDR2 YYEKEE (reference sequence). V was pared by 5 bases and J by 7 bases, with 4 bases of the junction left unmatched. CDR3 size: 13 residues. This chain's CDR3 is CASRGQGLGELFF. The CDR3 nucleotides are TGTGCCAGCAGAGGACAGGGACTCGGGGAGCTGTTTTTT. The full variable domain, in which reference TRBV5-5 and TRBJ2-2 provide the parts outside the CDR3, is DAGVTQSPTHLIKTRGQQVTLRCSPISGHKSVSWYQQVLGQGPQFIFQYYEKEERGRGNFPDRFSARQFPNYSSELNVNALLLGDSALYLCASRGQGLGELFFGEGSRLTVL.

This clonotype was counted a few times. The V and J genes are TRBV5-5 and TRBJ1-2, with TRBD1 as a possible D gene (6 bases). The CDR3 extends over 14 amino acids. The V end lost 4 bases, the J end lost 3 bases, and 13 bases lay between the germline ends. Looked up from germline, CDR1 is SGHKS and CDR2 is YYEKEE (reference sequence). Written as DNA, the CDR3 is TGTGCCAGCAGCCCCGGGGACAACGACTATGGCTACACCTTC. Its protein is CASSPGDNDYGYTF.

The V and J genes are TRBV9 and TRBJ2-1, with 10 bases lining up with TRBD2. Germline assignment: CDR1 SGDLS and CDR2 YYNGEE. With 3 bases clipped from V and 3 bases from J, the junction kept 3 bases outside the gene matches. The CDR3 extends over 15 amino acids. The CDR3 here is CASSAGTSVYNEQFF. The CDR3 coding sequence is TGTGCCAGCAGCGCGGGGACTAGCGTCTACAATGAGCAGTTCTTC.

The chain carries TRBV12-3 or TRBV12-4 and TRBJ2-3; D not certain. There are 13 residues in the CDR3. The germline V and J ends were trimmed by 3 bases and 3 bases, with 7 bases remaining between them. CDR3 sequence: CASSLGETDTQYF. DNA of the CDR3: TGTGCCAGCAGTTTGGGCGAAACAGATACGCAGTATTTT.

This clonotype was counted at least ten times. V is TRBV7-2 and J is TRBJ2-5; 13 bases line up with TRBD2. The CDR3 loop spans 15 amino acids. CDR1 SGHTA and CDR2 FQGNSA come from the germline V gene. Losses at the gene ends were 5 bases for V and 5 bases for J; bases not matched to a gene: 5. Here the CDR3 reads CASSLTSGRWETQYF. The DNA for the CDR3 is TGTGCCAGCAGCCTGACTAGCGGGAGGTGGGAGACCCAGTACTTC. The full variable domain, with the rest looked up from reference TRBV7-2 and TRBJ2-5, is GAGVSQSPSNKVTEKGKDVELRCDPISGHTALYWYRQSLGQGLEFLIYFQGNSAPDKSGLPSDRFSAERTGGSVSTLTIQRTQQEDSAVYLCASSLTSGRWETQYFGPGTRLLVL.

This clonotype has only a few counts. In DNA, the CDR3 is TGTGCCAGCAGCTGGGACCCTGGAAACACCATATATTTT. It translates to CASSWDPGNTIYF. The rearrangement links TRBV7-9 to TRBJ1-3; the D gene is possibly TRBD1 (5 bases). The V end was cut by 4 bases, the J end by 2 bases, with 6 bases between. The germline V gene encodes CDR1 SEHNR and CDR2 FQNEAQ (reference sequence). The CDR3 covers 13 residues.

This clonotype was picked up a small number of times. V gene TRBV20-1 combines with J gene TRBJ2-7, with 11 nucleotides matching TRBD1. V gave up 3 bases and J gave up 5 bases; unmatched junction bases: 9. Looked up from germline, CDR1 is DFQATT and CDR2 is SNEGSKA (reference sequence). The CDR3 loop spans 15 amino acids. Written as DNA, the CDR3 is TGCAGTGCTAGTCGCCGGACAGGGGGCGCGAACGAGCAGTACTTC. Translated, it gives CSASRRTGGANEQYF.

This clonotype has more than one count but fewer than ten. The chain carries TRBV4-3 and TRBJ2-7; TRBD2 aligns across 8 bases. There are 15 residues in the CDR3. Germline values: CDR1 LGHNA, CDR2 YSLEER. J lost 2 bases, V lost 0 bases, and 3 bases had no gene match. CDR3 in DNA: TGCGCCAGCAGCCAAGACAAGGGACTAGCCTACGAGCAGTACTTC. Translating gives CASSQDKGLAYEQYF.

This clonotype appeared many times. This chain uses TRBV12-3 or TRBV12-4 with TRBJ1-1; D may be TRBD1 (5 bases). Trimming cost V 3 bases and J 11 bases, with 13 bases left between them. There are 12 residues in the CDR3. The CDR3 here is CASSFSRGRAFF. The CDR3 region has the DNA TGTGCCAGCAGTTTCTCGAGGGGCAGGGCTTTCTTT.

CDR3 region: CASTLPGDLTDTQYF. The CDR3 region has the DNA TGTGCCAGCACCCTACCGGGGGACCTCACAGATACGCAGTATTTT. V usage is TRBV12-3 or TRBV12-4 and J usage is TRBJ2-3; a weak D match, TRBD2 (6 bases). Trimming took off 7 bases at V and 2 bases at J, with 16 bases between the two ends. The CDR3 runs 15 residues.